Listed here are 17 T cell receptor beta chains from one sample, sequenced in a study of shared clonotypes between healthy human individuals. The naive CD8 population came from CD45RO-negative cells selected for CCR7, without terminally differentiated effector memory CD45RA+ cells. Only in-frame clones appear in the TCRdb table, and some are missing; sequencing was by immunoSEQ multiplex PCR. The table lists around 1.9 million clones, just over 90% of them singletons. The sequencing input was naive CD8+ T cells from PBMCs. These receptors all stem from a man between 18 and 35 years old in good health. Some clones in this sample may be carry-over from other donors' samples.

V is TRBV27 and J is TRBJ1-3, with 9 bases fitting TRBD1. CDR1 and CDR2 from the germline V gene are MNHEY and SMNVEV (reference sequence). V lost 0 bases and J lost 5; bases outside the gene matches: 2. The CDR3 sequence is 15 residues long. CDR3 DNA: TGTGCCAGCAGTTTATCGGGGACAGGGCGAAACACCATATATTTT. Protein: CASSLSGTGRNTIYF.

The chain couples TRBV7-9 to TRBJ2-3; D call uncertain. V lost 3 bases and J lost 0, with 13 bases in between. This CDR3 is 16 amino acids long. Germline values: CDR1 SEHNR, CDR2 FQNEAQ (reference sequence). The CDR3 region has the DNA TGTGCCAGCAGCTTCGGTCCCACCCCTAGCACAGATACGCAGTATTTT. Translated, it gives CASSFGPTPSTDTQYF.

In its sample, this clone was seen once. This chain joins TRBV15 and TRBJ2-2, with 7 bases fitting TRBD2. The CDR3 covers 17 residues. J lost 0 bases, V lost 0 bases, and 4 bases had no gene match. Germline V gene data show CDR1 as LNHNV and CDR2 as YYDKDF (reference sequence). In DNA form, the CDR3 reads TGTGCCACCAGCAGAGATGAACTAGCGTCGAACACCGGGGAGCTGTTTTTT. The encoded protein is CATSRDELASNTGELFF. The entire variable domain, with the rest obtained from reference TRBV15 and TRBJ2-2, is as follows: DAMVIQNPRYQVTQFGKPVTLSCSQTLNHNVMYWYQQKSSQAPKLLFHYYDKDFNNEADTPDNFQSRRPNTSFCFLDIRSPGLGDTAMYLCATSRDELASNTGELFFGEGSRLTVL.

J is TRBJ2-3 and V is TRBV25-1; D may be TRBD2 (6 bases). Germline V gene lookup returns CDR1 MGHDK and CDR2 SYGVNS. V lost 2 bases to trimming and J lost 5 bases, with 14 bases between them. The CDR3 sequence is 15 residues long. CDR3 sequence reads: CASSERREMRDTQYF. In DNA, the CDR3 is TGTGCCAGCAGTGAACGGCGGGAAATGAGAGATACGCAGTATTTT.

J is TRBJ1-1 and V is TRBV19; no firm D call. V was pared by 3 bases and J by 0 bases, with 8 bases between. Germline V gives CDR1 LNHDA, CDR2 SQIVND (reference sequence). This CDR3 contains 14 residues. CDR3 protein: CASSILSLNTEAFF. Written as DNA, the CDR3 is TGTGCCAGTAGTATTTTGAGTCTGAACACTGAAGCTTTCTTT.

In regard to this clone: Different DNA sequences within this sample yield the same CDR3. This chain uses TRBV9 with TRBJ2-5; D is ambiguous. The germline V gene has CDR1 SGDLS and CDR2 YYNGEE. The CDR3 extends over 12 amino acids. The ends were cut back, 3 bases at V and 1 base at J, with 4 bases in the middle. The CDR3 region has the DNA TGTGCCAGCAGCGAGACCCAAGAGACCCAGTACTTC. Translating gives CASSETQETQYF.

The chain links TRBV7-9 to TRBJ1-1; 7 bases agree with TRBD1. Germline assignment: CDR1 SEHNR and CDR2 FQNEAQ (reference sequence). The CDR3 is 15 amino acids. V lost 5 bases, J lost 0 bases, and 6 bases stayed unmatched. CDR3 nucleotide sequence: TGTGCCAGCAGCCCACAGGGGAAGGTGAACACTGAAGCTTTCTTT. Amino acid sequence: CASSPQGKVNTEAFF.

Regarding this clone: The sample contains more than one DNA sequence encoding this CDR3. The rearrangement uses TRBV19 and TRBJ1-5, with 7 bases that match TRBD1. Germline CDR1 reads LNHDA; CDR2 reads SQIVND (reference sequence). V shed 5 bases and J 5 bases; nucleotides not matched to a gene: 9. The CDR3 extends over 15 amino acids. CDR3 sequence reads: CASSPDREGDQPQHF. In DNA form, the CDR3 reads TGTGCCAGTAGTCCCGACAGGGAGGGCGATCAGCCCCAGCATTTT.

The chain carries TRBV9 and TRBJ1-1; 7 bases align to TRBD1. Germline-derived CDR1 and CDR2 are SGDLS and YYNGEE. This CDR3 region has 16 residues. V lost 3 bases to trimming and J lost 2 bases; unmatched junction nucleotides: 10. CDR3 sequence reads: CASSEGTGTANTEAFF. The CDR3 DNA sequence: TGTGCCAGCAGCGAAGGAACCGGGACAGCTAACACTGAAGCTTTCTTT.

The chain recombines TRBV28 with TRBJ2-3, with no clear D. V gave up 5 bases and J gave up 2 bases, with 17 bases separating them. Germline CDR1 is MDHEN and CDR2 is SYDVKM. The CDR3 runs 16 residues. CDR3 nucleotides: TGTGCCAGCAGTCAAGGGTCCCCAGGACCCACAGATACGCAGTATTTT. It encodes CASSQGSPGPTDTQYF.

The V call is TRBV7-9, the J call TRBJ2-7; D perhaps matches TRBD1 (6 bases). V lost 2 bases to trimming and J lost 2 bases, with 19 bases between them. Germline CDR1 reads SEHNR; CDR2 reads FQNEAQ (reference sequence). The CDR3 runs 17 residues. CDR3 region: CASSLPRLRQETYEQYF. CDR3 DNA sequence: TGTGCCAGCAGCTTACCGCGACTCCGACAGGAGACCTACGAGCAGTACTTC.

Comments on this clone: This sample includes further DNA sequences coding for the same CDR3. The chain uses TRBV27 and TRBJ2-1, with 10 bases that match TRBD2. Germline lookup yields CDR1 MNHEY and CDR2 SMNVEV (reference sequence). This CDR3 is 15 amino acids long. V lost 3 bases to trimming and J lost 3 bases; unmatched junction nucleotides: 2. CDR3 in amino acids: CASSFSSGSYNEQFF. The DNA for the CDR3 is TGTGCCAGCAGTTTTTCTAGCGGGAGCTACAATGAGCAGTTCTTC.

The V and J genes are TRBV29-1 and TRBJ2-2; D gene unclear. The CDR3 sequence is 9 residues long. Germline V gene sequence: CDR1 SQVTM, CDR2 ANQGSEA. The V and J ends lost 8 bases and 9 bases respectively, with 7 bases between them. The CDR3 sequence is CSSVRELFF. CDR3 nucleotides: TGCAGCTCCGTCAGGGAGCTGTTTTTT.

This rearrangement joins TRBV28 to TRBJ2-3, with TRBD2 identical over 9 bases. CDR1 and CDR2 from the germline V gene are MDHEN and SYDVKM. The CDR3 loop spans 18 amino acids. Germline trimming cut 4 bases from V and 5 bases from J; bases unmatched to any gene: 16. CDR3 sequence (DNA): TGTGCCAGCAGTTCCTCAGTCGTGGCTAGCGGGATTGTAGATACGCAGTATTTT. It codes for CASSSSVVASGIVDTQYF.

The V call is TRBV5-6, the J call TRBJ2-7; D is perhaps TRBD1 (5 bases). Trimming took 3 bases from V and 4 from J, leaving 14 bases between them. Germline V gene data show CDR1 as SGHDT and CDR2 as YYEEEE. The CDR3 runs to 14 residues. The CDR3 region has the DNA TGTGCCAGCAGCTCGCCGACAGAATCTTACGAGCAGTACTTC. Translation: CASSSPTESYEQYF.

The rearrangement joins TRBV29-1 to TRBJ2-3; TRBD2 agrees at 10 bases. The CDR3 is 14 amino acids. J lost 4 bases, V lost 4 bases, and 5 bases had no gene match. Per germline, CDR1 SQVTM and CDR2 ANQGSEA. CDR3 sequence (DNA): TGCAGCGTTGGGGCTAGCGGGAGTGCAGATACGCAGTATTTT. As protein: CSVGASGSADTQYF.

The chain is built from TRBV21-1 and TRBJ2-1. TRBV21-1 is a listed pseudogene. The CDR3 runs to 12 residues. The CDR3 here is CARTDSYNEQFF. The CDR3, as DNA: TGTGCCAGGACCGATTCCTACAATGAGCAGTTCTTC.